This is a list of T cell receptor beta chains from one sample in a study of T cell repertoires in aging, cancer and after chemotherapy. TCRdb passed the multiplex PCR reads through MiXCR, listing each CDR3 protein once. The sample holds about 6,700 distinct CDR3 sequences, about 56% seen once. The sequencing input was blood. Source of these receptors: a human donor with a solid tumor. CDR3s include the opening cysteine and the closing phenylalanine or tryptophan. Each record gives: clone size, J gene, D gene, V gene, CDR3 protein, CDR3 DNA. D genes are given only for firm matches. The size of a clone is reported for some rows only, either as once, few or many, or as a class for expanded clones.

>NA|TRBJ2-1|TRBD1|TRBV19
CASSFPGTGRNEQFF
TGTGCCAGTAGTTTCCCCGGGACAGGGCGCAATGAGCAGTTCTTC
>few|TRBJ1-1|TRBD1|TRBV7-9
CASSKTGVKDTEAFF
TGTGCCAGCAGCAAAACAGGGGTGAAGGACACTGAAGCTTTCTTT
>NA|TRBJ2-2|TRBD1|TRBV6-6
CASSYSGTGGTGELFF
TGTGCCAGCAGTTACTCGGGGACAGGGGGCACCGGGGAGCTGTTTTTT
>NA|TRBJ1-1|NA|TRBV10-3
CAIRRTASNTEAFF
TGTGCCATCAGGAGGACAGCCTCGAACACTGAAGCTTTCTTT
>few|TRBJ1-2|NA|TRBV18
CASSPLGLQGDGYTF
TGTGCCAGCTCACCATTGGGACTCCAGGGTGATGGCTACACCTTC
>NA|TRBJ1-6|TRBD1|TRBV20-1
CSAWYASRTGPSPLHF
TGCAGTGCCTGGTATGCCTCCAGGACAGGGCCTTCACCCCTCCACTTT
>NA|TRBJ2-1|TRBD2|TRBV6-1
CAITAGTSVVEQFF
TGTGCCATCACCGCCGGGACTAGCGTTGTTGAGCAGTTCTTC
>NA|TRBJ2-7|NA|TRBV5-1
CASSPSGRPYEQYF
TGCGCCAGCAGCCCCTCGGGGCGTCCCTACGAGCAGTACTTC
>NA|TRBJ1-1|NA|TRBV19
CASRDVIGSTEAFF
TGTGCCAGTAGGGATGTGATAGGAAGCACTGAAGCTTTCTTT
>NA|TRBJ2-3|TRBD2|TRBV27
CASSPSTGTSEADTQYF
TGTGCCAGTAGTCCCTCTACCGGGACTAGCGAGGCAGATACGCAGTATTTT
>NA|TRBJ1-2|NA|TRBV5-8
CASSQDRLYGYTF
TGTGCCAGCAGCCAGGACAGACTCTATGGCTACACCTTC
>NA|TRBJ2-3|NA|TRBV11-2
CASSLAREYTQYF
TGTGCCAGCAGCTTAGCCAGGGAGTATACGCAGTATTTT
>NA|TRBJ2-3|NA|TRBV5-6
CASHSGARTDTQYF
TGTGCCAGCCACTCTGGGGCGCGCACAGATACGCAGTATTTT
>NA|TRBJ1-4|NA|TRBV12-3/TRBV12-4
CASSARLGAANEKLFF
TGTGCCAGCAGTGCCCGTTTAGGGGCGGCTAATGAAAAACTGTTTTTT
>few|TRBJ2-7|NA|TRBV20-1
CSATLSSVNYEQYF
TGCAGTGCCACGTTGTCTAGCGTTAACTACGAGCAGTACTTC
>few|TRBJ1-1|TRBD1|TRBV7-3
CASSTQGGTEAFF
TGTGCCAGCAGCACACAGGGGGGCACTGAAGCTTTCTTT
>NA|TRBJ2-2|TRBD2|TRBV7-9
CASSQTSRWAGAGELFF
TGTGCCAGCAGCCAGACTAGCCGCTGGGCCGGGGCCGGGGAGCTGTTTTTT
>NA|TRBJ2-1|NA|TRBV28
CASSLSGAHPDEQFF
TGTGCCAGCAGTTTATCCGGGGCGCATCCTGATGAGCAGTTCTTC
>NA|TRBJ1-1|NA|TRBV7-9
CASSLSLSPFF
TGTGCCAGCAGCTTATCTCTGAGCCCTTTCTTT
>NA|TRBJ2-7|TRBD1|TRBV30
CAWSVQGNEQYF
TGTGCCTGGAGTGTACAGGGGAACGAGCAGTACTTC
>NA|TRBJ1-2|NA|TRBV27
CASIGAGGYTF
TGTGCCAGCATAGGGGCAGGTGGCTACACCTTC
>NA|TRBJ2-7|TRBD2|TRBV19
CASSIKPSGTYEQYF
TGTGCCAGTAGTATAAAGCCTAGCGGGACCTACGAGCAGTACTTC
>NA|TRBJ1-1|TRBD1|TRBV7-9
CASSLTGTANTEAFF
TGTGCCAGCAGCTTAACAGGGACAGCGAACACTGAAGCTTTCTTT
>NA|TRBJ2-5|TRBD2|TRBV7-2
CASSVQSGSGETQYF
TGTGCCAGCAGCGTTCAAAGCGGGAGCGGGGAGACCCAGTACTTC
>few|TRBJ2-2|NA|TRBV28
CASSLLAGNTGELFF
TGTGCCAGCAGTTTATTGGCCGGAAACACCGGGGAGCTGTTTTTT
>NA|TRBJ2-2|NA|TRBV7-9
CASSSGFTGELFF
TGTGCCAGCAGCTCAGGGTTCACCGGGGAGCTGTTTTTT
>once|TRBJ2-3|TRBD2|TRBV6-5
CASRETSGPSTDTQYF
TGTGCCAGCAGAGAGACTAGCGGCCCTAGCACAGATACGCAGTATTTT
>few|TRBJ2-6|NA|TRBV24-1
CATSDPGAGANVLTF
TGTGCCACCAGTGACCCAGGGGCTGGGGCCAACGTCCTGACTTTC
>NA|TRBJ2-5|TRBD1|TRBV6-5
CASSYDRGRETQYF
TGTGCCAGCAGTTACGACAGGGGGCGGGAGACCCAGTACTTC
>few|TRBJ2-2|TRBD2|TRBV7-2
CASSLGGSGVGELFF
TGTGCCAGCAGCTTGGGCGGGAGCGGCGTCGGGGAGCTGTTTTTT
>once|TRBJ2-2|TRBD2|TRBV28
CASSLRLAGDTGELFF
TGTGCCAGCAGTCTCCGACTAGCGGGAGACACCGGGGAGCTGTTTTTT
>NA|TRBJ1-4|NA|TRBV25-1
CASSDLIDEKLFF
TGTGCCAGCAGTGACCTGATAGATGAAAAACTGTTTTTT
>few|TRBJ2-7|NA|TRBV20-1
CSARDSGRTARAYEQYF
TGCAGTGCTAGGGACAGTGGCCGGACAGCGAGAGCCTACGAGCAGTACTTC
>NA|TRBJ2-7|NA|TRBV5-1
CASSLRQPSYEQYF
TGCGCCAGCAGCCTGCGACAGCCCTCCTACGAGCAGTACTTC
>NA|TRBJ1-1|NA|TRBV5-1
CASSLSWPNTEAFF
TGCGCCAGCAGCTTGTCTTGGCCGAACACTGAAGCTTTCTTT
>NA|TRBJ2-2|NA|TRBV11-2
CASSSQTRSNTGELFF
TGTGCCAGCAGCTCCCAGACTCGATCGAACACCGGGGAGCTGTTTTTT
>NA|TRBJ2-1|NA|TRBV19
CASSVLAWSYNEQFF
TGTGCCAGTAGTGTCCTAGCGTGGTCCTACAATGAGCAGTTCTTC
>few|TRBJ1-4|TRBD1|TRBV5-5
CASAGTGKEKLFF
TGTGCCAGCGCCGGGACAGGGAAGGAAAAACTGTTTTTT
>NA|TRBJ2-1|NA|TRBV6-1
CASSYAPDNEQFF
TGTGCCAGCAGTTACGCGCCAGACAATGAGCAGTTCTTC
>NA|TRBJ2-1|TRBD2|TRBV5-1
CASSPGTSGYNEQFF
TGCGCCAGCAGCCCGGGGACTAGCGGATACAATGAGCAGTTCTTC
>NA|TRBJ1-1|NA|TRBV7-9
CASSPDGLGEMNTEAFF
TGTGCCAGCAGCCCGGACGGACTTGGCGAGATGAACACTGAAGCTTTCTTT
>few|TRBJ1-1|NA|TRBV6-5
CASSFTLNTEAFF
TGTGCCAGCAGTTTCACCTTGAACACTGAAGCTTTCTTT
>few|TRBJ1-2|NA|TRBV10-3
CAISDRAGHYGYTF
TGTGCCATCAGTGATAGGGCAGGGCACTATGGCTACACCTTC
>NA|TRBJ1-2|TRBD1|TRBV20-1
CSAFDGTGSANYGYTF
TGCAGTGCGTTTGACGGGACAGGGTCAGCTAACTATGGCTACACCTTC
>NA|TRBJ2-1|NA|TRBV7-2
CASSSIALPYNEQFF
TGTGCCAGCAGCTCCATAGCCCTTCCCTACAATGAGCAGTTCTTC
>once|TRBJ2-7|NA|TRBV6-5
CASSRDMSSYEQYF
TGTGCCAGCAGCAGGGACATGAGCTCCTACGAGCAGTACTTC
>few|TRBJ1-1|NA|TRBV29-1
CSIDGVFRNTEAFF
TGCAGCATTGATGGCGTATTTAGGAACACTGAAGCTTTCTTT
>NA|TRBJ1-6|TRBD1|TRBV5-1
CASSVDRDDSPLHF
TGCGCCAGCAGCGTCGACAGGGATGATTCACCCCTCCACTTT
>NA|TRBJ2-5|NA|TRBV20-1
CSAAYQETQYF
TGCAGTGCCGCCTACCAAGAGACCCAGTACTTC
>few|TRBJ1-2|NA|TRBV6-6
CASSQTRDTGGYTF
TGTGCCAGCAGTCAGACCCGGGACACGGGTGGCTACACCTTC
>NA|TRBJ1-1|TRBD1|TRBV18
CASSPRGLNTEAFF
TGTGCCAGCTCACCAAGGGGGCTGAACACTGAAGCTTTCTTT
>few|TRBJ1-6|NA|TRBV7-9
CASSLTNSPLHF
TGTGCCAGCAGCTTAACTAATTCACCCCTCCACTTT
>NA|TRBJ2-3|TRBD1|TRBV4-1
CASSHGTGRATQYF
TGCGCCAGCAGCCATGGGACAGGGCGGGCTACGCAGTATTTT
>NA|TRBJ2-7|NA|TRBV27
CASSPGVPGLNEQYF
TGTGCCAGCAGTCCAGGAGTACCAGGGCTGAACGAGCAGTACTTC
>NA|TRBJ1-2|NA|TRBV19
CASSMTFPASGYTF
TGTGCCAGTAGTATGACGTTCCCGGCAAGTGGCTACACCTTC
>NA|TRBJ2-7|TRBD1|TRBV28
CASSQQGHEQYF
TGTGCCAGCAGTCAACAGGGGCACGAGCAGTACTTC
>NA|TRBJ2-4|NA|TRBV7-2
CASRGESRNIQYF
TGTGCCAGCAGGGGGGAGAGCAGAAACATTCAGTACTTC